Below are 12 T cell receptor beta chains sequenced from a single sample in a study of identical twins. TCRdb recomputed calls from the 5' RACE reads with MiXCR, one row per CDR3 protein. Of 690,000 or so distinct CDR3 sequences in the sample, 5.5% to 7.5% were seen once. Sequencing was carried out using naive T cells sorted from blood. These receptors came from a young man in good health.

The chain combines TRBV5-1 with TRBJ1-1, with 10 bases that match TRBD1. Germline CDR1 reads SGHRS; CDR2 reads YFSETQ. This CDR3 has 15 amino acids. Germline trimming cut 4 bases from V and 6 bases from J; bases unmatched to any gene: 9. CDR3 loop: CASSIPGQGSSEAFF. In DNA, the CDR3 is TGCGCCAGCAGCATACCGGGACAGGGGTCTTCTGAAGCTTTCTTT.

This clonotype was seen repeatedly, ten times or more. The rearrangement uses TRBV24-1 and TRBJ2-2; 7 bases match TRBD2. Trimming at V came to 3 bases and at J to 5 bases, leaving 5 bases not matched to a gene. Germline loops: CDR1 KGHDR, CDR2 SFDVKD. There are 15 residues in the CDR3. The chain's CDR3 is CATSDPRLATGELFF. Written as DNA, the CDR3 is TGTGCCACCAGTGATCCACGACTAGCTACCGGGGAGCTGTTTTTT.

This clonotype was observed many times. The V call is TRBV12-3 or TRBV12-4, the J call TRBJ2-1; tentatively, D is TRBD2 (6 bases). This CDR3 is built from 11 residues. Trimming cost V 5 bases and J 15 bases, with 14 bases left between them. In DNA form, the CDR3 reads TGTGCCAGCAGTAGCCTGGGGGGATGGTTCTTC. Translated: CASSSLGGWFF.

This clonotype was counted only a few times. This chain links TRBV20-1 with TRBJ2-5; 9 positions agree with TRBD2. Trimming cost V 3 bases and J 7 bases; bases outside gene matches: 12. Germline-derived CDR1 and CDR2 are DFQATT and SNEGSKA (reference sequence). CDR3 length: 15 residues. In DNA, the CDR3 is TGCAGTGCTAGGACTAGCGGATCGGAACCTATGACCCAGTACTTC. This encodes CSARTSGSEPMTQYF.

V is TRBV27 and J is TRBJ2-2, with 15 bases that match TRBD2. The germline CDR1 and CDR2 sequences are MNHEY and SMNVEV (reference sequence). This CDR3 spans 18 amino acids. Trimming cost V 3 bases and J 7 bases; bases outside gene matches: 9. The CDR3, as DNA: TGTGCCAGCAGTTTCTCGGGACTAGCGGGAGGTATGAGCGGGGAGCTGTTTTTT. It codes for CASSFSGLAGGMSGELFF.

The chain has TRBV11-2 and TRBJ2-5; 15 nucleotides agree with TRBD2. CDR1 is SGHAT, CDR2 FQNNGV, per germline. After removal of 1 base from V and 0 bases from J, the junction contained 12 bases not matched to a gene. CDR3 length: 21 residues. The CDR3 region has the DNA TGTGCCAGCAGCTTAGGGGAGACGGGACTAGCGGGGGGCACGTACCAAGAGACCCAGTACTTC. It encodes CASSLGETGLAGGTYQETQYF.

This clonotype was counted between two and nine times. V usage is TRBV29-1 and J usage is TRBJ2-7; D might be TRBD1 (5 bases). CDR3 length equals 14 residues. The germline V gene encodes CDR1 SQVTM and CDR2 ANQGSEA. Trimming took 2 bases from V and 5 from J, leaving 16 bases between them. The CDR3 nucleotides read TGCAGCGTTGAATTGGTCGACAGTGCCCACGAGCAGTACTTC. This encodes CSVELVDSAHEQYF.

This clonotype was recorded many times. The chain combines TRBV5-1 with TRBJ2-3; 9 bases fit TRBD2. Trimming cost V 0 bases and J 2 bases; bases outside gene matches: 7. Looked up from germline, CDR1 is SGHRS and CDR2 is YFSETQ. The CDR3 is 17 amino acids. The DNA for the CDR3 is TGCGCCAGCAGCTTGGAACCTAGCGGGACGATCACAGATACGCAGTATTTT. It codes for CASSLEPSGTITDTQYF.

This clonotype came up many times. The CDR3 region is CSVEVLDRGNYGYTF. The CDR3 coding sequence is TGCAGCGTTGAAGTTTTGGACAGGGGCAACTATGGCTACACCTTC. The chain carries TRBV29-1 and TRBJ1-2, with 9 bases aligning to TRBD1. Germline V gives CDR1 SQVTM, CDR2 ANQGSEA. This CDR3 has 15 amino acids. V gave up 1 base and J gave up 2 bases; unmatched junction bases: 5.

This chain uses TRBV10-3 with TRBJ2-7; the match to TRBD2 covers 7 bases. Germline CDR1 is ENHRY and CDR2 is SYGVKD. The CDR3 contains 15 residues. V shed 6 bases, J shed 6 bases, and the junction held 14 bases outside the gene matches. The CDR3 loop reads CAIRGHVSGGTEQYF. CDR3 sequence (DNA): TGTGCCATCAGGGGGCATGTCTCGGGGGGAACCGAGCAGTACTTC.

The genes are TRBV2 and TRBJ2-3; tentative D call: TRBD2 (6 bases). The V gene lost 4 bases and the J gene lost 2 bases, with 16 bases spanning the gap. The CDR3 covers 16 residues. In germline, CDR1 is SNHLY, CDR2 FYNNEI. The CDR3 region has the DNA TGTGCCAGCAGTGGGGGTAGCGGAGCGAACACAGATACGCAGTATTTT. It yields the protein CASSGGSGANTDTQYF.

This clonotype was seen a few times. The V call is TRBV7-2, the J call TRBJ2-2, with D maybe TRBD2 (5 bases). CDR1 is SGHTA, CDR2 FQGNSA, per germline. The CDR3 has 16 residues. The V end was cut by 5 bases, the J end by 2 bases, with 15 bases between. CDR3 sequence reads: CASSPKRFRNTGELFF. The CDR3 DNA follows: TGTGCCAGCAGCCCGAAGCGGTTCAGAAACACCGGGGAGCTGTTTTTT.